These T cell receptor beta chains were read from a single sample in a study of identical twins. TCRdb itself ran the 5' RACE reads through MiXCR, one entry per CDR3 protein. This table has fewer than 800,000 distinct CDR3 sequences, under 8.5% appearing once. These sequences were also reported in another study, on yellow fever vaccine responses in identical twins.

The sample consisted of PBMCs. These receptors all come from a woman younger than 30 in good health. Each CDR3 is given with its conserved first and last residue. Fields, in order: D gene, clone size, J gene, V gene, CDR3 DNA, CDR3 protein. A D gene is named only where the DNA matches it firmly. Not all rows give a size; the values are once, few, many and, for expanded clones, a class.

D: -; size: few; J: TRBJ2-1; V: TRBV29-1; DNA: TGCAGCGTCCCTAACGATGAGCAGTTCTTC; CDR3: CSVPNDEQFF
D: TRBD2; size: few; J: TRBJ2-4; V: TRBV11-2; DNA: TGTGCCAGCAGCTTAGCTAGCGGGAGTTACATTCAGTACTTC; CDR3: CASSLASGSYIQYF
D: -; size: -; J: TRBJ2-2; V: TRBV3-1; DNA: TGTGCCAGCCTGGGGCTTAACACCGGGGAGCTGTTTTTT; CDR3: CASLGLNTGELFF
D: TRBD2; size: few; J: TRBJ2-1; V: TRBV7-9; DNA: TGTGCCAGCAGTCCGGGCCTGCGGGAGAGCTCCTACAATGAGCAGTTCTTC; CDR3: CASSPGLRESSYNEQFF
D: -; size: many; J: TRBJ2-2; V: TRBV7-6; DNA: TGTGCCAGCAGCTTAAAAGTTGGGGAGCTGTTTTTT; CDR3: CASSLKVGELFF
D: TRBD1; size: few; J: TRBJ2-1; V: TRBV5-1; DNA: TGCGCCAGCAGCTTGTCGGACAGGCGGCTCGATGAGCAGTTCTTC; CDR3: CASSLSDRRLDEQFF
D: -; size: many; J: TRBJ2-7; V: TRBV5-1; DNA: TGCGCCAGCAGCCCCGGGCAGGCGGGTTACGAGCAGTACTTC; CDR3: CASSPGQAGYEQYF
D: -; size: few; J: TRBJ2-5; V: TRBV25-1; DNA: TGTGCCAGCAGTGATGGGTGGACGGGGCAAGAGACCCAGTACTTC; CDR3: CASSDGWTGQETQYF
D: -; size: many; J: TRBJ2-3; V: TRBV9; DNA: TGTGCCAGCAGCGTAGGGGGAGGAGATACGCAGTATTTT; CDR3: CASSVGGGDTQYF
D: TRBD2; size: few; J: TRBJ2-1; V: TRBV11-1; DNA: TGTGCCAGCAGCCAACAGAGGGGACTAGCGGGAGTTCGGGTTCTGGATGAGCAGTTCTTC; CDR3: CASSQQRGLAGVRVLDEQFF
D: -; size: few; J: TRBJ2-1; V: TRBV6-5; DNA: TGTGCCCCCCTGAACGGGGTCCGTCAGTTCTTC; CDR3: CAPLNGVRQFF
D: TRBD2; size: few; J: TRBJ2-2; V: TRBV20-1; DNA: TGCTGTGCTAGAGAATCTAGCGGGAGCGGAGGCGGGGAGCTGTTTTTT; CDR3: CCARESSGSGGGELFF
D: TRBD1; size: many; J: TRBJ2-1; V: TRBV20-1; DNA: TGCAGTGCTAGAGATTGGGACAGGGTTGGCTACAATGAGCAGTTCTTC; CDR3: CSARDWDRVGYNEQFF
D: TRBD2; size: many; J: TRBJ2-3; V: TRBV29-1; DNA: TGCAGCGCCAATCGACTAGCGGGCACAGATACGCAGTATTTT; CDR3: CSANRLAGTDTQYF
D: -; size: few; J: TRBJ2-7; V: TRBV5-6; DNA: TGTGCCAGCAGGTCGACAGGCTACGAGCAGTACTTC; CDR3: CASRSTGYEQYF
D: TRBD1; size: few; J: TRBJ2-1; V: TRBV5-5; DNA: TGTGCCAGCAGCCAACTCCGACAGGGGAATGAGCAGTTCTTC; CDR3: CASSQLRQGNEQFF
D: -; size: few; J: TRBJ1-6; V: TRBV5-1; DNA: TGCGCCAGCAGCTTGTCGGGCACGGGTTCCTATAATTCACCCCTCCACTTT; CDR3: CASSLSGTGSYNSPLHF
D: -; size: many; J: TRBJ2-3; V: TRBV11-2; DNA: TGTGCCAGCAGTACCCACAGAAAAGATACGCAGTATTTT; CDR3: CASSTHRKDTQYF
D: TRBD1; size: few; J: TRBJ1-2; V: TRBV12-3/TRBV12-4; DNA: TGTGCCAGCAGCCAAACCCTAACAGGGGGCGTTTTTGGCTACACCTTC; CDR3: CASSQTLTGGVFGYTF
D: -; size: -; J: TRBJ2-1; V: TRBV7-6; DNA: TGTGCCAGCAGCCGAATACCGGGACAACAACCCCATGAGCAGTTCTTC; CDR3: CASSRIPGQQPHEQFF
D: -; size: -; J: TRBJ2-1; V: TRBV7-9; DNA: TGTGCCAGCAGGGAGGCGGGAGAGCAGTTCTTC; CDR3: CASREAGEQFF
D: -; size: many; J: TRBJ2-7; V: TRBV7-8; DNA: TGTGCCAGCAGCACAAACAACGAGCAGTACTTC; CDR3: CASSTNNEQYF
D: TRBD2; size: many; J: TRBJ2-7; V: TRBV5-1; DNA: TGCGCCAGCAGCCTGGGTCCTAGCGGTTCCTACGAGCAGTACTTC; CDR3: CASSLGPSGSYEQYF
D: -; size: few; J: TRBJ2-3; V: TRBV5-1; DNA: TGCGCCAGCAGCTCACCGTCCGGGCCCCTCACAGATACGCAGTATTTT; CDR3: CASSSPSGPLTDTQYF
D: -; size: -; J: TRBJ2-1; V: TRBV28; DNA: TGTGCCAGCAGTGTTAACGATGAGCAGTTCTTC; CDR3: CASSVNDEQFF
D: TRBD2; size: few; J: TRBJ2-1; V: TRBV7-2; DNA: TGTGCCAGCAGCCCGACTAGCGCATCCTACAATGAGCAGTTCTTC; CDR3: CASSPTSASYNEQFF
D: TRBD1; size: few; J: TRBJ1-5; V: TRBV7-8; DNA: TGTGCCAGCACCCTAGGGACCAGGGGGCCTGGCAATCAGCCCCAGCATTTT; CDR3: CASTLGTRGPGNQPQHF
D: -; size: many; J: TRBJ2-3; V: TRBV4-1; DNA: TGCGCCAGCAGCGCAAGGTATCCTCACACAGATACGCAGTATTTT; CDR3: CASSARYPHTDTQYF
D: -; size: many; J: TRBJ2-7; V: TRBV20-1; DNA: TGCAGTGCTAGTCACCCCACCTACGAGCAGTACTTC; CDR3: CSASHPTYEQYF
D: TRBD1; size: few; J: TRBJ2-3; V: TRBV6-5; DNA: TGTGCCAGCAGTATACAGGGGATCACAGATACGCAGTATTTT; CDR3: CASSIQGITDTQYF
D: -; size: once; J: TRBJ2-5; V: TRBV20-1; DNA: TGCAGTGCTAGGAAGGACAGATCGGAGACCCAGTACTTC; CDR3: CSARKDRSETQYF
D: -; size: many; J: TRBJ2-2; V: TRBV7-3; DNA: TGTGCCAGCAGCTTAATATTTCAGGGGTTACCCGGGAACACCGGGGAGCTGTTTTTT; CDR3: CASSLIFQGLPGNTGELFF
D: -; size: once; J: TRBJ1-4; V: TRBV3-1; DNA: TGTGCCAGCAGCCCCCGGCAGCTGAAGGAAAAACTGTTTTTT; CDR3: CASSPRQLKEKLFF
D: -; size: few; J: TRBJ2-2; V: TRBV7-9; DNA: TGTGCCAGCAGCTTAAAGCTCACCGGGGAGCTGTTTTTT; CDR3: CASSLKLTGELFF
D: -; size: -; J: TRBJ2-5; V: TRBV7-9; DNA: TGTGCCAGCAGCCGACAGGATTTCCAAGAGACCCAGTACTTC; CDR3: CASSRQDFQETQYF
D: -; size: -; J: TRBJ1-2; V: TRBV5-1; DNA: TGCGCCAGCAGCTTCAGACAGGATTCTGGGGGCTACACCTTC; CDR3: CASSFRQDSGGYTF
D: TRBD1; size: few; J: TRBJ2-7; V: TRBV11-2; DNA: TGTGCCAGCAGCTTAGGCCCGGGACAGGGGTTGAACGAGCAGTACTTC; CDR3: CASSLGPGQGLNEQYF
D: -; size: few; J: TRBJ1-1; V: TRBV18; DNA: TGTGCCAGCTCACCAGGGGGCAGGGTAGGGGCTGAAGCTTTCTTT; CDR3: CASSPGGRVGAEAFF
D: TRBD2; size: few; J: TRBJ2-3; V: TRBV12-3/TRBV12-4; DNA: TGTGCCAGCAGTTCACGCCTTCTAGCGGGGGGCCGCACAGATACGCAGTATTTT; CDR3: CASSSRLLAGGRTDTQYF
D: -; size: -; J: TRBJ1-1; V: TRBV5-1; DNA: TGCGCCAGCAGCTTGTCCCAGGCCGGCACTGAAGCTTTCTTT; CDR3: CASSLSQAGTEAFF
D: -; size: -; J: TRBJ2-4; V: TRBV16; DNA: TGTGCCAGCAGCCAGGGGAATAAGTTCCAGTACTTC; CDR3: CASSQGNKFQYF
D: TRBD1; size: many; J: TRBJ2-2; V: TRBV11-1; DNA: TGTGCCAGCAGCTTACCCGGACAGGGGGAGCGGAAGACCGGGGAGCTGTTTTTT; CDR3: CASSLPGQGERKTGELFF
D: -; size: once; J: TRBJ2-5; V: TRBV11-2; DNA: TGTACCAGCAGCTTATTCGGATACCAAAACATAGAGACCCAGTACTTC; CDR3: CTSSLFGYQNIETQYF
D: -; size: many; J: TRBJ1-1; V: TRBV6-1; DNA: TGTGCCAGCCATCGAGGGGGGGCTGGGAACACTGAAGCTTTCTTT; CDR3: CASHRGGAGNTEAFF
D: -; size: -; J: TRBJ2-1; V: TRBV12-3/TRBV12-4; DNA: TGTGCCAGCAGTTTTGTCGGGGCTAGGTACAATGAGCAGTTCTTC; CDR3: CASSFVGARYNEQFF
D: TRBD2; size: few; J: TRBJ2-1; V: TRBV7-8; DNA: TGTGCCAGCAGCTCCGGGGGGGACTCCTACAATGAGCAGTTCTTC; CDR3: CASSSGGDSYNEQFF
D: TRBD2; size: -; J: TRBJ2-3; V: TRBV7-8; DNA: TGTGCCAGCACCGGGAGGGGGACAGATACGCAGTATTTT; CDR3: CASTGRGTDTQYF
D: TRBD2; size: -; J: TRBJ2-1; V: TRBV12-3/TRBV12-4; DNA: TGTGCCAGCAACAAACTAGCGAGCAATGAGCAGTTCTTC; CDR3: CASNKLASNEQFF
D: TRBD2; size: -; J: TRBJ2-1; V: TRBV29-1; DNA: TGCAGCGTTGGGGAGGGCCAGAACAATGAGCAGTTCTTC; CDR3: CSVGEGQNNEQFF
D: TRBD2; size: -; J: TRBJ2-1; V: TRBV5-1; DNA: TGCGCCAGCAGCTTGGTCGGGACTAGCGGGATGAATGAGCAGTTCTTC; CDR3: CASSLVGTSGMNEQFF
D: TRBD1; size: many; J: TRBJ2-1; V: TRBV3-1; DNA: TGCGCCAGCAGCCAAGGGACAGGTTACAATGAGCAGTTCTTC; CDR3: CASSQGTGYNEQFF
D: -; size: -; J: TRBJ2-3; V: TRBV7-2; DNA: TGTGCCATCTGGGGGGGCACGTCAGATACGCAGTATTTT; CDR3: CAIWGGTSDTQYF
D: TRBD2; size: many; J: TRBJ2-1; V: TRBV9; DNA: TGTGCCAGCAGCGTAGGACTAGCGAACTACAATGAGCAGTTCTTC; CDR3: CASSVGLANYNEQFF
D: -; size: many; J: TRBJ2-1; V: TRBV5-6; DNA: TGTGCCAGCAGCTTGGGACCTCGGCCCCACAATGAGCAGTTCTTC; CDR3: CASSLGPRPHNEQFF
D: -; size: -; J: TRBJ2-7; V: TRBV7-9; DNA: TGTGCCAGCAGCTTAGTAGCGTCAGGCGAGCAGTACTTC; CDR3: CASSLVASGEQYF
D: TRBD2; size: many; J: TRBJ2-7; V: TRBV5-1; DNA: TGCGCCAGCAGCTTGGAGGGGACTAACTCCTACGAGCAGTACTTC; CDR3: CASSLEGTNSYEQYF
D: TRBD1; size: -; J: TRBJ2-4; V: TRBV19; DNA: TGTGCCAGTAGTTTCGCTGGGACAGGGGGCCCCTTAGCCAAAAACATTCAGTACTTC; CDR3: CASSFAGTGGPLAKNIQYF
D: -; size: -; J: TRBJ2-1; V: TRBV20-1; DNA: TGCAGTGCTAGAGATGAAAAGGAGCAGTTCTTC; CDR3: CSARDEKEQFF